Below are 29 T cell receptor beta chains sequenced from a single sample in a study of beta chain features in type 1 diabetes. Notes on the study in general: Shorter TCRB CDR3s, moderately but significantly so, marked every one of the four CD4+ subsets in Type 1 diabetes patients.

Expressed TCRB transcripts were sequenced because the entire RNA isolate underwent reverse transcription. Using immunoSEQ multiplex PCR, the repertoire was profiled, and TCRdb retains in-frame clones only, with some absent. The sample records hundreds of thousands of clones, 9.3% being singletons. No antigen is known for these receptors. The sequencing input was central memory CD4+ T cells from blood. Receptor source: a young man with type 1 diabetes.

This clone has a handful of counts. V and J are TRBV9 and TRBJ2-5; 11 bases fit TRBD1. J gave up 5 bases and V 4 bases, and 7 bases lay outside the gene matches. Germline values: CDR1 SGDLS, CDR2 YYNGEE. The CDR3 is 15 amino acids. CDR3 sequence: CASSSGTGGWETQYF. The CDR3 region has the DNA TGTGCCAGCAGCAGCGGGACAGGGGGTTGGGAGACCCAGTACTTC.

CDR3 loop: CATSRVTARLNTEAFF. The CDR3 nucleotides read TGTGCCACCAGCAGAGTAACAGCTCGCTTGAACACTGAAGCTTTCTTT. This chain links TRBV15 with TRBJ1-1; the D is unclear. The CDR3 has 16 residues. Trimming left V 1 base short and J 0 bases short, with 12 bases between. CDR1 is LNHNV and CDR2 is YYDKDF in the germline V gene (reference sequence).

In this sample, this clone turned up a few times. This chain uses TRBV6-1 with TRBJ2-3, with TRBD2 matching over 13 bases. V lost 9 bases and J lost 4; bases outside the gene matches: 4. This CDR3 is built from 14 residues. The germline V gene has CDR1 MNHNS and CDR2 SASEGT. The CDR3, as DNA: TGTGCCAGTTCACTAGCGGGGGGGCCAGATACGCAGTATTTT. Amino acids: CASSLAGGPDTQYF.

The V gene is TRBV4-1, the J gene TRBJ1-4, with a possible D match to TRBD1 (5 bases). V gave up 0 bases and J gave up 3 bases, with 14 bases separating them. CDR3 length: 17 residues. Germline CDR1 MGHRA, CDR2 YSYEKL. The CDR3 loop is CASSQDPTGRANEKLFF. The CDR3 DNA follows: TGCGCCAGCAGCCAAGACCCCACAGGACGCGCTAATGAAAAACTGTTTTTT.

This clone was observed a handful of times. The genes are TRBV28 and TRBJ1-2; D is unresolved. Trimming stripped 3 bases from V and 4 bases from J, with 9 bases between. Germline CDR1 reads MDHEN; CDR2 reads SYDVKM. This CDR3 spans 13 amino acids. The CDR3, as DNA: TGTGCCAGCAGTTTCCTGGGAGGCTATGGCTACACCTTC. Amino acid sequence: CASSFLGGYGYTF.

V and J are TRBV5-6 and TRBJ2-5, with a weak D call TRBD1 (6 bases). This CDR3 spans 15 amino acids. V lost 4 bases and J 2 bases, leaving 15 bases between the germline ends. CDR1 is SGHDT, CDR2 YYEEEE, per germline. CDR3 coding DNA: TGTGCCAGCAGCCTATCGGGACATAATCAAGAGACCCAGTACTTC. Its translation is CASSLSGHNQETQYF.

This clone came up many times. V and J are TRBV27 and TRBJ2-6; 8 bases align to TRBD1. Losses at the gene ends were 10 bases for V and 4 bases for J; bases not matched to a gene: 3. The CDR3 is made up of 13 amino acids. In germline, CDR1 is MNHEY, CDR2 SMNVEV (reference sequence). The CDR3 is CATRGLGANVLTF. The CDR3 DNA reads TGTGCCACCAGGGGGCTCGGGGCCAACGTCCTGACTTTC.

This clone was recorded a few times. The rearrangement uses TRBV7-2 and TRBJ1-2, with D unresolved. The germline V gene encodes CDR1 SGHTA and CDR2 FQGNSA. This CDR3 region has 12 residues. Deletions cut 4 bases from V and 5 bases from J, with 8 bases between. The CDR3 nucleotides are TGTGCCAGCAGCTGGACGGAGTATGGCTACACCTTC. It specifies CASSWTEYGYTF.

The chain joins TRBV2 to TRBJ2-7; unclear D gene. Germline loops: CDR1 SNHLY, CDR2 FYNNEI. V lost 0 bases, J lost 5 bases, and 8 bases lay in between. The CDR3 length is 13 residues. The CDR3 bases are TGTGCCAGCAGTGAAGCAGTCGTCCACGAGCAGTACTTC. Amino acids: CASSEAVVHEQYF.

The chain joins TRBV6-6 to TRBJ2-1; TRBD1 agrees at 8 bases. The CDR3 is 14 residues long. J was trimmed by 3 bases and V by 6 bases; bases with no gene match: 4. Germline-derived CDR1 and CDR2 are MNHNY and SVGAGI (reference sequence). The CDR3 sequence is CASRSGQVYNEQFF. CDR3 nucleotides: TGTGCCAGCAGGTCGGGACAGGTCTACAATGAGCAGTTCTTC.

In its sample, this clone was seen many times. The V and J genes are TRBV7-9 and TRBJ2-5; D not resolved. There are 13 residues in the CDR3. Germline V lookup: CDR1 SEHNR, CDR2 FQNEAQ (reference sequence). The V end was cut by 8 bases, the J end by 1 base, with 11 bases between. The CDR3 DNA sequence: TGTGCCAGCGAGGCTCCGCCCCAAGAGACCCAGTACTTC. Translated: CASEAPPQETQYF.

Only a few counts were recorded for this clone. Since a much larger clone is just one base distant, this may be a read error. This chain uses TRBV6-5 with TRBJ1-6; D is uncertain. The germline V gene has CDR1 MNHEY and CDR2 SVGAGI. Trimming shortened V by 6 bases and J by 5 bases, and 5 bases separated the two germline ends. CDR3 length equals 12 residues. CDR3 in DNA: TGTGCCAGCAGCTTGAATAATTCACCCCTCCACTTT. Translation: CASSLNNSPLHF.

The rearrangement uses TRBV18 and TRBJ1-5; D may be TRBD1 (5 bases). Germline assignment: CDR1 KGHSH and CDR2 LQKENI. Trimming pared 6 bases from V and 4 bases from J, leaving 13 bases between. The CDR3 loop spans 14 amino acids. CDR3 nucleotide sequence: TGTGCCAGCTCCCCGATGGGGGTAAATCAGCCCCAGCATTTT. Translated: CASSPMGVNQPQHF.

The genes are TRBV6-5 and TRBJ2-1; the D gene is possibly TRBD2 (5 bases). The CDR3 has 12 amino acids. The germline gives CDR1 MNHEY, CDR2 SVGAGI. Trimming took 5 bases from V and 9 from J, leaving 11 bases between them. CDR3 loop: CASSTPSLEQFF. The CDR3 DNA reads TGTGCCAGCAGTACCCCTAGCCTTGAGCAGTTCTTC.

The chain joins TRBV6-5 to TRBJ2-3, with TRBD2 matching over 8 bases. The CDR3 covers 15 residues. V lost 2 bases, J lost 2 bases, and 3 bases stayed unmatched. Germline CDR1 MNHEY, CDR2 SVGAGI. The CDR3 sequence is CASSYKLAVTDTQYF. In DNA, the CDR3 is TGTGCCAGCAGTTACAAACTAGCGGTCACAGATACGCAGTATTTT.

This chain joins TRBV6-5 and TRBJ2-5; 7 nucleotides match TRBD1. Germline V lookup: CDR1 MNHEY, CDR2 SVGAGI. With 5 bases clipped from V and 2 bases from J, the junction kept 5 bases outside the gene matches. The CDR3 covers 14 residues. DNA of the CDR3: TGTGCCAGCAGTGACGGGACAGTTCAAGAGACCCAGTACTTC. Its translation: CASSDGTVQETQYF.

In its sample, this clone was seen a few times. The chain combines TRBV5-8 with TRBJ1-2; D gene uncertain. With 2 bases removed from V and 4 bases from J, the gap between germline ends came to 15 bases. Germline CDR1 SGHTS, CDR2 YDEGEE. This CDR3 comprises 15 residues. This CDR3 reads CASSFQARTRYGYTF. CDR3 nucleotides: TGTGCCAGCAGCTTTCAGGCCAGGACCCGCTATGGCTACACCTTC. Filled out from reference TRBV5-8 and TRBJ1-2, the complete variable domain reads EAGVTQSPTHLIKTRGQQATLRCSPISGHTSVYWYQQALGLGLQFLLWYDEGEERNRGNFPPRFSGRQFPNYSSELNVNALELEDSALYLCASSFQARTRYGYTFGSGTRLTVV.

This clone was seen only a few times. The chain has TRBV21-1 and TRBJ2-5; the table's D call TRBD2 went unverified against the DNA. TRBV21-1 is deemed a pseudogene. CDR3 length equals 14 residues. The CDR3 loop is CASSKVSGVKTQYF. The CDR3 region has the DNA TGTGCCAGCAGCAAAGTGTCCGGGGTGAAGACCCAGTACTTC.

Note on this clone: A read error is possible here, since a much larger clone lies one base away. The V call is TRBV6-5, the J call TRBJ2-2, with unresolved D. V gave up 5 bases and J gave up 3 bases, with 4 bases separating them. The CDR3 runs 12 residues. The germline CDR1 and CDR2 sequences are MNHEY and SVGAGI. DNA for the CDR3: TGTGCCAGCAGTAAGGACACCGGGGAGCTGTTTTTT. This sequence encodes CASSKDTGELFF.

The chain joins TRBV4-3 to TRBJ2-3, with TRBD1 matching over 9 bases. Per germline, CDR1 LGHNA and CDR2 YSLEER. The CDR3 contains 17 residues. With V trimmed by 0 bases and J by 1 base, 5 bases remained unmatched. The chain's CDR3 is CASSQDGGTGRTDTQYF. In DNA, the CDR3 is TGCGCCAGCAGCCAAGATGGGGGGACAGGGCGCACAGATACGCAGTATTTT.

This clone was seen many times. V usage is TRBV9 and J usage is TRBJ2-1; TRBD2 agrees at 10 bases. The CDR3 sequence is 14 residues long. Trimming took 4 bases from V and 6 from J; bases not matched to a gene: 4. Per germline, CDR1 SGDLS and CDR2 YYNGEE. CDR3 DNA sequence: TGTGCCAGCAGCAGCGGGGGGGCCATCAATGAGCAGTTCTTC. This codes for CASSSGGAINEQFF.

This clone was recorded at least ten times. V gene TRBV5-1 combines with J gene TRBJ1-3; the D is unclear. V was shortened by 0 bases and J by 0 bases, with 7 bases between the two germline ends. This CDR3 contains 15 residues. Germline-derived CDR1 and CDR2 are SGHRS and YFSETQ. CDR3 DNA sequence: TGCGCCAGCAGCTTGGACAGCACCTCTGGAAACACCATATATTTT. It yields the protein CASSLDSTSGNTIYF.

This clone has just a few counts. V usage is TRBV9 and J usage is TRBJ2-1; 13 positions agree with TRBD2. V dropped 4 bases and J dropped 6; count of bases not matched to a gene: 7. The CDR3 is 16 residues long. Germline CDR1 reads SGDLS; CDR2 reads YYNGEE. The CDR3, as DNA: TGTGCCAGCAGCCCCTGGACTAGCGGGGGACTCAATGAGCAGTTCTTC. Translation: CASSPWTSGGLNEQFF.

In its sample, this clone was seen a few times. The chain recombines TRBV6-6 with TRBJ2-3; no clear D. The CDR3 totals 14 residues. Trimming pared 4 bases from V and 5 bases from J, leaving 13 bases between. CDR1 is MNHNY and CDR2 is SVGAGI in the germline V gene (reference sequence). The CDR3 sequence: CASSSTLLGDTQYF. CDR3 bases: TGTGCCAGCAGTTCAACCTTATTGGGAGATACGCAGTATTTT.

This clone was detected a few times. This chain joins TRBV5-6 and TRBJ1-2; no clear D gene. Germline CDR1 is SGHDT and CDR2 is YYEEEE. V lost 3 bases and J 1 base, leaving 4 bases between the germline ends. This CDR3 is built from 12 residues. The CDR3 bases are TGTGCCAGCAGCTCGGATAACTATGGCTACACCTTC. Protein: CASSSDNYGYTF. Variable domain in full (rest from reference TRBV5-6 and TRBJ1-2): DAGVTQSPTHLIKTRGQQVTLRCSPKSGHDTVSWYQQALGQGPQFIFQYYEEEERQRGNFPDRFSGHQFPNYSSELNVNALLLGDSALYLCASSSDNYGYTFGSGTRLTVV.

This clone was seen many times. V usage is TRBV7-2 and J usage is TRBJ2-1; D gene ambiguous. The V and J ends lost 5 bases and 8 bases respectively, with 16 bases between them. Germline lookup yields CDR1 SGHTA and CDR2 FQGNSA. The CDR3 covers 14 residues. CDR3 residues: CASSRVYKGDEQFF. The CDR3 nucleotides read TGTGCCAGCAGCCGTGTTTACAAGGGCGATGAGCAGTTCTTC.

In its sample, this clone was seen a few times. The rearrangement uses TRBV7-2 and TRBJ2-7; 10 bases fit TRBD2. Germline V gene sequence: CDR1 SGHTA, CDR2 FQGNSA. V shed 4 bases, J shed 4 bases, and the junction held 4 bases outside the gene matches. The CDR3 contains 14 residues. CDR3 nucleotide sequence: TGTGCCAGCAGCTATAGCGGGGGGCAGTACGAGCAGTACTTC. The encoded protein is CASSYSGGQYEQYF.

The rearrangement links TRBV27 to TRBJ1-4; 8 bases agree with TRBD1. The germline CDR1 and CDR2 sequences are MNHEY and SMNVEV (reference sequence). The CDR3 extends over 14 amino acids. V lost 3 bases and J lost 8; bases outside the gene matches: 5. The CDR3 region has the DNA TGTGCCAGCAGTTTCGGGACAGGAGCCGAAAAACTGTTTTTT. Encoded protein: CASSFGTGAEKLFF.

This clone was detected only a few times. This sequence joins TRBV18 and TRBJ2-1, with D perhaps TRBD1 (5 bases). CDR3 size: 15 residues. Germline CDR1 reads KGHSH; CDR2 reads LQKENI. V gave up 4 bases and J gave up 2 bases, with 12 bases separating them. CDR3 DNA: TGTGCCAGCTCACGAGACAGTTCCACCTACAATGAGCAGTTCTTC. Its translation is CASSRDSSTYNEQFF.